This T cell receptor (beta chain) stems from a study of blood T cells in healthy people across ages. V was shortened by 5 bases and J by 2 bases, with 10 bases between the two germline ends. This CDR3 spans 14 amino acids. A second about 7 to 11 cycle PCR used barcoded and J-beta primers. Tags on each cDNA molecule came from a template-switch adaptor with 12 random nucleotides. Each CDR3 protein gets one entry after TCRdb re-called the 5' RACE reads with MiXCR. The sample records approximately 680,000 distinct CDR3 sequences, 32% being singletons. Study outcomes and limitations: Age advanced and TCR beta diversity per million T cells fell, roughly linearly. A strong correlation between TCR beta diversity and naive T cell percentage was seen.

This clonotype was found many times. Its antigen is unidentified. The receptor comes from a woman of 80 years or more in good health. The rearrangement links TRBV12-3 or TRBV12-4 to TRBJ2-1; D possibly uses TRBD1 or TRBD2 (5 bases each). The sample consisted of blood. The CDR3 bases are TGTGCCAGCAGTCGGGACGGTACCTACAATGAGCAGTTCTTC. It codes for CASSRDGTYNEQFF.